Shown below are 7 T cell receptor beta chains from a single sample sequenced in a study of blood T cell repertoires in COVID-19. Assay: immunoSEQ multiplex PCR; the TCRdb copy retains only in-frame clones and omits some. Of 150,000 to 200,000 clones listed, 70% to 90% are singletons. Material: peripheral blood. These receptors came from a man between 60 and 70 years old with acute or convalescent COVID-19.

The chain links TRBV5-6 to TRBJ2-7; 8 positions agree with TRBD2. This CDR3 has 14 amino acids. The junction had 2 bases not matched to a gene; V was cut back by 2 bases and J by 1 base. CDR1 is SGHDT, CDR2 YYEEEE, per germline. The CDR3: CASSLSGSSYEQYF. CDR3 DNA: TGTGCCAGCAGCTTAAGCGGGAGTTCCTACGAGCAGTACTTC. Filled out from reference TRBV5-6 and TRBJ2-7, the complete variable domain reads DAGVTQSPTHLIKTRGQQVTLRCSPKSGHDTVSWYQQALGQGPQFIFQYYEEEERQRGNFPDRFSGHQFPNYSSELNVNALLLGDSALYLCASSLSGSSYEQYFGPGTRLTVT.

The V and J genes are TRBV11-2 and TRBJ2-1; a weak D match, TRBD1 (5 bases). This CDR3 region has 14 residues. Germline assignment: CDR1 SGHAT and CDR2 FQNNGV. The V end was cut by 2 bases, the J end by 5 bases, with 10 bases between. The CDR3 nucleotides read TGTGCCAGCAGCTTATCGTCAGGGAACAATGAGCAGTTCTTC. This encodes CASSLSSGNNEQFF.

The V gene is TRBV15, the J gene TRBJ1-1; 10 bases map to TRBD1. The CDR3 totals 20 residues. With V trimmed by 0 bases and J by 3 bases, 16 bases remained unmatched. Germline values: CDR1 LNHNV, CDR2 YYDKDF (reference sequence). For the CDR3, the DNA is TGTGCCACCAGCAGAGATAAGTTACCGTCGGACAGGGGGTTGGACACTGAAGCTTTCTTT. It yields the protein CATSRDKLPSDRGLDTEAFF.

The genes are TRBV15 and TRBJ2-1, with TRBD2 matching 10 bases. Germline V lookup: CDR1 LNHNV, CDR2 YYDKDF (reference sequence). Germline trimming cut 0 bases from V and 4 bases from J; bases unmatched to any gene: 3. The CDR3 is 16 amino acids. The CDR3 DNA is TGTGCCACCAGCAGAGACGTAGCGGGAGGATACAATGAGCAGTTCTTC. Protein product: CATSRDVAGGYNEQFF.

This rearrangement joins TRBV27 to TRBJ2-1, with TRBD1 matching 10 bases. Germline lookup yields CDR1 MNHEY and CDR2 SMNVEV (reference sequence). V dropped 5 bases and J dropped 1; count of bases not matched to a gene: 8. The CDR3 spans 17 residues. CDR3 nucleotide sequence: TGTGCCAGCAGTATCCCGGGACAGGGGAGTTCCTACAATGAGCAGTTCTTC. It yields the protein CASSIPGQGSSYNEQFF.

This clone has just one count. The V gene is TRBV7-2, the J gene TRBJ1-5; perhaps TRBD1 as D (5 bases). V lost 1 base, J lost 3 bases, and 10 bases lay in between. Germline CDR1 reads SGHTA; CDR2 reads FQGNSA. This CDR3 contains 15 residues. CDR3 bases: TGTGCCAGCAGCTTAGGGGGCTCTTTCAATCAGCCCCAGCATTTT. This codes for CASSLGGSFNQPQHF.

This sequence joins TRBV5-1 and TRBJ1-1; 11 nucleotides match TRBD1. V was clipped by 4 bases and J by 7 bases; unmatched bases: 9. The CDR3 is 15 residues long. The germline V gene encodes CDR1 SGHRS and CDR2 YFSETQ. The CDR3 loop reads CASSNSGTGGFEAFF. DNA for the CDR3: TGCGCCAGCAGCAATTCCGGGACAGGGGGTTTTGAAGCTTTCTTT.